Included here is one TCR beta chain sequence, with context. Its antigen remains unidentified. The sample comes from a study of shared clonotypes between healthy human individuals. For the study at large: Per donor, CD8 memory used one plate, CD8 naive used two, CD4 memory used three and CD4 naive used three.

Investigators divided CD4+ cells into CD45RA+ naive and CD45RA-negative memory subsets. Measured with immunoSEQ multiplex PCR; TCRdb has only the in-frame clones, and not every one. The data show over a million clones, approximately 80% seen once. Findings and limits, study-wide: Of the naive CD4 clonotypes, roughly 5.5% were shared across a handful of donors. Across subsets, estimated richness was generally greater for naive than for memory populations.

This clonotype originated in a man aged 18 to 35 in good health. Some clones in this sample may be carry-over from other donors' samples. The sample comprised memory CD4+ T cells from PBMCs. As for subset: CD45RA-negative fraction.

CDR3 residues: CARRVMVRKTYGYTF. CDR3 nucleotide sequence: TGTGCCAGACGGGTTATGGTGAGAAAGACCTATGGCTACACCTTC. The chain recombines TRBV5-3 with TRBJ1-2, with D hard to call. TRBV5-3 is an ORF for which the function is uncertain. The V and J ends lost 7 bases and 4 bases respectively, with 20 bases between them. The CDR3 spans 15 residues.